This TCR beta chain was identified during a study of shared clonotypes between healthy human individuals. The CDR3 has 13 residues. Germline CDR1 is LNHDA and CDR2 is SQIVND (reference sequence). The V segment lost 9 bases and the J segment 1 base; nucleotides outside the gene matches: 3. Deep-level running was used for the assay. Each PCR replicate from the sorted subsets contained 150 to 200 ng DNA, which is 30,000 or so T cell genomes. Clones were read by immunoSEQ multiplex PCR, and TCRdb kept only the in-frame ones, dropping some. The table lists some 1,900,000 clones, about 95% of them singletons. Study findings and constraints: Inspection by rarefaction showed sorted-subset sequencing to be incomplete despite large depth. Researchers found naive subsets generally carried larger estimated richness than memory subsets.

A remark on this clone: The antigen is not known.

CD45RO-negative cells were positively selected for CCR7, leaving out terminally differentiated effector memory CD45RA+ cells. The source is a young man in good health. This sequence joins TRBV19 and TRBJ2-7; 10 positions match TRBD1. The material sequenced was naive CD8+ T cells sorted from blood. DNA of the CDR3: TGTGCCAGCGCGGGACAGGGGTCCTACGAGCAGTACTTC. It translates to CASAGQGSYEQYF. The whole variable domain, remainder taken from reference TRBV19 and TRBJ2-7, is DGGITQSPKYLFRKEGQNVTLSCEQNLNHDAMYWYRQDPGQGLRLIYYSQIVNDFQKGDIAEGYSVSREKKESFPLTVTSAQKNPTAFYLCASAGQGSYEQYFGPGTRLTVT.